The 3 T cell receptor beta chains given below trace back to one sample, sequenced in a study of regulatory T cells in long-lasting Graves disease. Arm-PCR with iRepertoire HTBI primers amplified the CDR3 regions for these TCR beta libraries. TCRdb processed the multiplex PCR reads anew with MiXCR; each CDR3 protein has one entry. The sample carries roughly 500,000 distinct CDR3 sequences, approximately 23% recorded once. Specified time point: persistent/refractory GD, antithyroid drugs over 5 years with positive TRAb. Extracted PBMC RNA gave rise to the TCR library. This specimen consisted of peripheral blood mononuclear cells (PBMCs), obtained when the disease was refractory, from a patient treated with antithyroid drugs. These receptors all stem from a female donor with Graves disease.

This clonotype was observed many times. The chain uses TRBV7-9 and TRBJ2-7, with a possible D match to TRBD2 (6 bases). CDR3 size: 13 residues. Germline CDR1 is SEHNR and CDR2 is FQNEAQ (reference sequence). Trimming cost V 1 base and J 6 bases, with 10 bases left between them. The DNA for the CDR3 is TGTGCCAGCAGCTTAGGGGCGGGGTTCGAGCAGTACTTC. Its translation is CASSLGAGFEQYF.

At least ten counts were recorded for this clonotype. This sequence joins TRBV7-9 and TRBJ1-2; no clear D. CDR3 size: 13 residues. With 0 bases removed from V and 5 bases from J, the gap between germline ends came to 7 bases. CDR1 SEHNR and CDR2 FQNEAQ come from the germline V gene (reference sequence). The CDR3 is CASSLAAGYGYTF. In nucleotides, the CDR3 is TGTGCCAGCAGCTTAGCGGCGGGATATGGCTACACCTTC.

This clonotype was found many times. This chain joins TRBV6-1 and TRBJ1-6, with 10 bases that match TRBD1. V dropped 7 bases and J dropped 8; count of bases not matched to a gene: 8. Germline values: CDR1 MNHNS, CDR2 SASEGT. The CDR3 is 15 amino acids. The CDR3 DNA sequence: TGTGCCAGCAACTCGGGGACAGGGGTCGATTCACCCCTCCACTTT. It yields the protein CASNSGTGVDSPLHF.